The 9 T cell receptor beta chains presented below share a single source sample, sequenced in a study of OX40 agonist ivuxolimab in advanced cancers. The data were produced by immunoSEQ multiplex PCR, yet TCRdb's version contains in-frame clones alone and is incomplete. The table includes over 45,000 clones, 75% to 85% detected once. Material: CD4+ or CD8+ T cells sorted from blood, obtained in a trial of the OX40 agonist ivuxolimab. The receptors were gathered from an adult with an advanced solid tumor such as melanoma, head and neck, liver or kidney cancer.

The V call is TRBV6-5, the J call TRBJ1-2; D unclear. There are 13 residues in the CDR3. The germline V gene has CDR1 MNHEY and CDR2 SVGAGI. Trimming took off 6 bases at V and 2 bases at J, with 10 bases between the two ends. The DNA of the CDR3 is TGTGCCAGCAGCAACCGTCAGAACTATGGCTACACCTTC. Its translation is CASSNRQNYGYTF.

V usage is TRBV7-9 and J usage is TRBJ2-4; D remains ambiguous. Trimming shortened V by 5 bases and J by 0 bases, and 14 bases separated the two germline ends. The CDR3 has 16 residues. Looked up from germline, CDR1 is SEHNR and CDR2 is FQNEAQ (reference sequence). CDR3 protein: CASSRMPDLAKNIQYF. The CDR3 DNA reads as TGTGCCAGCAGCCGCATGCCCGATCTAGCCAAAAACATTCAGTACTTC.

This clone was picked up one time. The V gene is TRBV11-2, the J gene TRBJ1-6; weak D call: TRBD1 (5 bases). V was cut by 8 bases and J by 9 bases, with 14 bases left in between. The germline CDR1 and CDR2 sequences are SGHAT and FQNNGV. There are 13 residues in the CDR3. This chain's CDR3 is CASATELGSPLHF. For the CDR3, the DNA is TGTGCCAGCGCGACAGAGCTAGGTTCACCCCTCCACTTT.

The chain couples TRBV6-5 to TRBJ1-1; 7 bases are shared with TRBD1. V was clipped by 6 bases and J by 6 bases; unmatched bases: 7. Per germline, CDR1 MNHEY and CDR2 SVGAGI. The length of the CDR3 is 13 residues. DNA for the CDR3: TGTGCCAGCAGCAGACAGGGAATCTCTGAAGCTTTCTTT. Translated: CASSRQGISEAFF.

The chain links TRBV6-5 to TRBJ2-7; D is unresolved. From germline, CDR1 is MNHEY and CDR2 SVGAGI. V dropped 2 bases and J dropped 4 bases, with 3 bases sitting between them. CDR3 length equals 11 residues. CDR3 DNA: TGTGCCAGCAGTTACCTTTACGAGCAGTACTTC. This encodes CASSYLYEQYF.

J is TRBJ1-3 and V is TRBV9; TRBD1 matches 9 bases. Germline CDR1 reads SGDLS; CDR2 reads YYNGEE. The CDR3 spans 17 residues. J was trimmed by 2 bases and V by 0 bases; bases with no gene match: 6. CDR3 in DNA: TGTGCCAGCAGCGTAGCTGGGACAGGGATCCCTGGAAACACCATATATTTT. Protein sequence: CASSVAGTGIPGNTIYF.

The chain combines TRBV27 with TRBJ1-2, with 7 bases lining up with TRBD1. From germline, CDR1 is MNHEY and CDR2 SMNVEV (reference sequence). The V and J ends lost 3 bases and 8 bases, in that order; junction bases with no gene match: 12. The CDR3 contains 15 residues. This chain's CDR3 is CASSLGPKGARGYTF. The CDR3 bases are TGTGCCAGCAGTTTGGGACCGAAGGGGGCACGGGGCTACACCTTC.

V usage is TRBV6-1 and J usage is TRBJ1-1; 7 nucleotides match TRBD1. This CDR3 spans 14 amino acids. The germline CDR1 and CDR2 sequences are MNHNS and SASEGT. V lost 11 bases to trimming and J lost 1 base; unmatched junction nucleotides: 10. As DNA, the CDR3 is TGTGCCGGAGAGTACAGGGGAAGGAACACTGAAGCTTTCTTT. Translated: CAGEYRGRNTEAFF.

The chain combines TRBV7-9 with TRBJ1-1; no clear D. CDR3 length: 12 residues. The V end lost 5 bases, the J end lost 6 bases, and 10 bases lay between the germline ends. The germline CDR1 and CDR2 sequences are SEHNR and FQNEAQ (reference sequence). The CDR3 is CASSPTRAEAFF. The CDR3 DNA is TGTGCCAGCAGCCCCACGCGCGCTGAAGCTTTCTTT.